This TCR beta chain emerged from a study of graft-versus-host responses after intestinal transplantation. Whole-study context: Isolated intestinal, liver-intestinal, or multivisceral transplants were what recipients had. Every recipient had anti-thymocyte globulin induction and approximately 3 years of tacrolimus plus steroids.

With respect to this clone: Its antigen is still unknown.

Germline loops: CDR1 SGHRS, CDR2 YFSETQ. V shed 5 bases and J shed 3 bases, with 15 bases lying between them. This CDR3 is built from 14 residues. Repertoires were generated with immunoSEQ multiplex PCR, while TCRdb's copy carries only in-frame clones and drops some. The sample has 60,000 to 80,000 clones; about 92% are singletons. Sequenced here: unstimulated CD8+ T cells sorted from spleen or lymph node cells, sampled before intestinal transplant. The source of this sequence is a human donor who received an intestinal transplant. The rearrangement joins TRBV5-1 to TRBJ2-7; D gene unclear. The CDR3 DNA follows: TGCGCCAGCAGACAAACAGTTACCCTCTACGAGCAGTACTTC. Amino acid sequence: CASRQTVTLYEQYF.